This T cell receptor beta chain was captured in a study of blood T cell repertoires in COVID-19. The germline gives CDR1 SGHTA, CDR2 FQGNSA. This CDR3 has 15 amino acids. With V trimmed by 4 bases and J by 4 bases, 3 bases remained unmatched. Original processing notes: Amplification with reference gene primers provided the estimates of nucleated cell counts. Only in-frame clones appear in the TCRdb table, and some are missing; sequencing was by immunoSEQ multiplex PCR. V, J and clone size were drawn from that table, and D and trimming were deduced from the DNA. The sample records 250,000 to 350,000 clones, 85% to 90% being singletons.

The chain uses TRBV7-2 and TRBJ2-5; 13 positions agree with TRBD2. This receptor was taken from a woman aged 18-29 years with acute COVID-19. Sequenced: PBMCs or T cells enriched from blood (not recorded which). This CDR3 is CASSSGLAGVETQYF. The CDR3 DNA reads TGTGCCAGCAGCTCAGGACTAGCGGGAGTAGAGACCCAGTACTTC.